The rows below give T cell receptor beta chains drawn from one sample of a study of blood T cell repertoires in COVID-19. Profiled with immunoSEQ multiplex PCR; TCRdb holds only in-frame clones, not every one. The sample holds 240,000 or so clones, approximately 82% seen once. Sequenced: peripheral blood. These receptors originate from a young man who had recovered from COVID-19. The CDR3 runs from the conserved cysteine through the conserved F or W. A D gene is named only where the DNA matches it firmly. Some rows have no size entry. The others give once, few or many, or a class for an expanded clone.

abundance	v_gene	d_gene	j_gene	CDR3nt	CDR3aa
.	TRBV7-9	.	TRBJ1-4	TGTGCCAGCAGCTTAGGGGCGGACAGTGCAACTAATGAAAAACTGTTTTTT	CASSLGADSATNEKLFF
.	TRBV3-1/TRBV3-2	TRBD1	TRBJ1-2	TGTGCCAGCAGCTGGGACAGGGCGGTAATCTATGGCTACACCTTC	CASSWDRAVIYGYTF
few	TRBV20-1	.	TRBJ2-4	TGCAGTGCGTCGACAGAAAACATTCAGTACTTC	CSASTENIQYF
.	TRBV5-4	TRBD1	TRBJ1-2	TGTGCCAGCAGCTTGCCCGGGACAGGAATATTCACTAACTATGGCTACACCTTC	CASSLPGTGIFTNYGYTF
.	TRBV9	.	TRBJ2-5	TGTGCCAGCAGCCTGCAGCCAGCAGGGTTGGAGACCCAGTACTTC	CASSLQPAGLETQYF
.	TRBV6-5	TRBD1	TRBJ1-4	TGTGCCAGCAGTTACTCGTCGGGGACAGGGAATGAAAAACTGTTTTTT	CASSYSSGTGNEKLFF
.	TRBV5-1	TRBD1	TRBJ1-1	TGCGCCAGCAGCCATGGACAGGGGATGAACACTGAAGCTTTCTTT	CASSHGQGMNTEAFF
.	TRBV5-4	TRBD1	TRBJ1-1	TGTGCCAGCAGCTTGGACAGGGGGCTCGGCACTGAAGCTTTCTTT	CASSLDRGLGTEAFF
once	TRBV2	.	TRBJ1-2	TGTGCCAGCAGTGTAACAGGGTTACGGACTGGCTACACCTTC	CASSVTGLRTGYTF
.	TRBV10-1	.	TRBJ2-5	TGCGCCAGCAGTGAGGAACTACGAGGGACCCAGTACTTC	CASSEELRGTQYF
.	TRBV9	TRBD1	TRBJ1-6	TGTGCCAGCAGCCCCCGGTCGTGGACAGGGGTTTCACCCCTCCACTTT	CASSPRSWTGVSPLHF
.	TRBV6-2/TRBV6-3	.	TRBJ1-2	TGTGCCAGCAGTTACTCGACAGATGGCTACACCTTC	CASSYSTDGYTF
once	TRBV6-5	.	TRBJ1-3	TGTGCCAGTCTCTTTTACTCTGGAAACACCATATATTTT	CASLFYSGNTIYF
.	TRBV5-6	.	TRBJ1-6	TGTGCCAGCAGCCGGACGATGGCGGCGGGCTCCTATAATTCACCCCTCCACTTT	CASSRTMAAGSYNSPLHF
.	TRBV13	.	TRBJ2-1	TGTGCCAGCAGCTTAAGAGGAAGGCCGTACAATGAGCAGTTCTTC	CASSLRGRPYNEQFF
.	TRBV11-2	.	TRBJ1-6	TGTGCCAGCAGCTTATTGTCCAGGGGACGATATTCACCCCTCCACTTT	CASSLLSRGRYSPLHF
.	TRBV19	.	TRBJ2-2	TGTGCCAGTAGTCCCGCGGGGGCCCCCGGGGAGCTGTTTTTT	CASSPAGAPGELFF
.	TRBV28	.	TRBJ2-1	TGTGCCAGCAGTTTACAGGGGACCCATGAGCAGTTCTTC	CASSLQGTHEQFF
once	TRBV3-1/TRBV3-2	.	TRBJ2-7	TGTGCCAGCAGCCAAGGTGGGCTGCGGGACAGCTCCTACGAGCAGTACTTC	CASSQGGLRDSSYEQYF
.	TRBV6-1	.	TRBJ1-1	TGTGCCAGCAGTGAAATTGTAGAAGCTTTCTTT	CASSEIVEAFF
.	TRBV7-3	TRBD1	TRBJ2-3	TGTGCCAGCAGCTTAACGTCAGGGGGCGTCTGGTATTTT	CASSLTSGGVWYF
.	TRBV21-1	.	TRBJ2-4	TGTGCCAGCAGCACTAGGAGACTGGCGGGGGGAATAGCCAAAAACATTCAGTACTTC	CASSTRRLAGGIAKNIQYF
.	TRBV4-1	.	TRBJ2-4	TGCGCCAGCAGCCAAGAAGTCGGGGTAAACATTCAGTACTTC	CASSQEVGVNIQYF
.	TRBV3-1/TRBV3-2	.	TRBJ2-5	TGTGCCAGCAGCCAAGTACAGCCCCAAGAGACCCAGTACTTC	CASSQVQPQETQYF
.	TRBV2	.	TRBJ1-1	TGTGCCAGCAGTGCCCGGACTGCGAACACTGAAGCTTTCTTT	CASSARTANTEAFF
.	TRBV4-1	.	TRBJ1-2	TGCGCCAGCAGCCAAGATTCGGGGAGCGACTATGGCTACACCTTC	CASSQDSGSDYGYTF
few	TRBV28	TRBD1	TRBJ2-5	TGTGCCAGCAGCCGGCAGGGGGCTCTTCGAGAGACCCAGTACTTC	CASSRQGALRETQYF
few	TRBV5-5	.	TRBJ1-5	TGTGCCAGCAGCGTGACACGGGGGAGTCAGCCCCAGCATTTT	CASSVTRGSQPQHF
.	TRBV12-3/TRBV12-4	.	TRBJ1-3	TGTGCCAGCAGTTTAAGTCGGAACACCATATATTTT	CASSLSRNTIYF
once	TRBV5-1	.	TRBJ2-3	TGCGCCAGCAGCTTGGCGAGGCCCACAGATACGCAGTATTTT	CASSLARPTDTQYF
.	TRBV19	.	TRBJ1-1	TGTGCCAGTAGTATGGGCTACACTGAAGCTTTCTTT	CASSMGYTEAFF
.	TRBV4-1	.	TRBJ2-7	TGCGCCAGCAGCCAAGAGAATCAGGCCCTATACGAGCAGTACTTC	CASSQENQALYEQYF
many	TRBV2	TRBD1	TRBJ1-2	TGTGCCAGCAGCGACAGGGGTTATAGTGGCTACACCTTC	CASSDRGYSGYTF
once	TRBV6-5	TRBD2	TRBJ2-3	TGTGCCAGTTATTTTTCGGTAGCGGGGGTGGATACGCAGTATTTT	CASYFSVAGVDTQYF
.	TRBV5-4	TRBD2	TRBJ2-2	TGTGCCAGCAGCGCTGCGACTAGCGGGGTGGGCGGGGAGCTGTTTTTT	CASSAATSGVGGELFF
.	TRBV29-1	TRBD1	TRBJ1-1	TGCAGCGTTAAATTTGGGGGACAGGCCCACACTGAAGCTTTCTTT	CSVKFGGQAHTEAFF
.	TRBV7-2	.	TRBJ2-2	TGTGCCAGCAGCTTAATAAGTGCAGGGGACACCGGGGAGCTGTTTTTT	CASSLISAGDTGELFF
once	TRBV9	.	TRBJ1-3	TGTGCCAGCAGCTACTCTGGAAACACCATATATTTT	CASSYSGNTIYF
.	TRBV5-1	.	TRBJ1-1	TGCGCCAGCAGCTATAGAACAGGGCTTTCCTTTGGAGCTTTCTTT	CASSYRTGLSFGAFF
.	TRBV5-1	.	TRBJ1-1	TGCGCCAGCAGCTTGGTTTCAAGAGCCATGAACACTGAAGCTTTCTTT	CASSLVSRAMNTEAFF
few	TRBV10-1	.	TRBJ2-7	TGCGCCAGCAGGGATACAGGGTTGAGTATCTACGAGCAGTACTTC	CASRDTGLSIYEQYF
.	TRBV15	TRBD2	TRBJ2-1	TGTGCCACCAGCAGAGCCCCGCGGGGGGCTGAGCAGTTCTTC	CATSRAPRGAEQFF
.	TRBV4-2	TRBD1	TRBJ1-2	TGTGCCAGCAGCCAGGCGGGACAGGGGCCGGGCTACACCTTC	CASSQAGQGPGYTF
.	TRBV2	.	TRBJ2-3	TGTGCCAGCAGTGGAACCCCTCTAGGGGGAAGCACAGATACGCAGTATTTT	CASSGTPLGGSTDTQYF
.	TRBV29-1	.	TRBJ2-5	TGCAGCGTTGAAGATGTCCAGAAGACCCAGTACTTC	CSVEDVQKTQYF
.	TRBV5-4	TRBD2	TRBJ2-1	TGTGCCCCACGGCTAGCGGGGGGGCCTTCCTACAATGAGCAGTTCTTC	CAPRLAGGPSYNEQFF